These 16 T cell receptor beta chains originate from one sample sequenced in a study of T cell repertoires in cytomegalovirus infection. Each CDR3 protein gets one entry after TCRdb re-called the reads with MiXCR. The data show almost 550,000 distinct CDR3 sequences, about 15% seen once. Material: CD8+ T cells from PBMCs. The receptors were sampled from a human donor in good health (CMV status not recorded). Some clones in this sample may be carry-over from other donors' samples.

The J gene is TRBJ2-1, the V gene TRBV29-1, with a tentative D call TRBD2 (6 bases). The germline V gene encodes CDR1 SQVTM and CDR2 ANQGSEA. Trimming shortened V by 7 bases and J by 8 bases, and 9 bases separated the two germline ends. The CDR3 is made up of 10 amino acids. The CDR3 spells CSARRDEQFF. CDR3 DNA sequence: TGCAGCGCTAGGAGGGATGAGCAGTTCTTC.

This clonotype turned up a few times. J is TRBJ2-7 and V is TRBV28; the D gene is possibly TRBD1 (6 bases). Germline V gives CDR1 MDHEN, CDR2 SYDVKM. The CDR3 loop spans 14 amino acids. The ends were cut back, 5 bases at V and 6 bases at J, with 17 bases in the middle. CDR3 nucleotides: TGTGCCAGCAGTCCCACCGGGACACCTACCGAGCAGTACTTC. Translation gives CASSPTGTPTEQYF.

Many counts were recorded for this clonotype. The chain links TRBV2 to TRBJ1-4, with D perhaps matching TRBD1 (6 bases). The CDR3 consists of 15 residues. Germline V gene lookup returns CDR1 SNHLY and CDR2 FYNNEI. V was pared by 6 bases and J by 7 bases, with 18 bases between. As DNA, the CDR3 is TGTGCCAGCAGAAGGAGAGAGGGGGTTCGTGAAAAACTGTTTTTT. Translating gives CASRRREGVREKLFF.

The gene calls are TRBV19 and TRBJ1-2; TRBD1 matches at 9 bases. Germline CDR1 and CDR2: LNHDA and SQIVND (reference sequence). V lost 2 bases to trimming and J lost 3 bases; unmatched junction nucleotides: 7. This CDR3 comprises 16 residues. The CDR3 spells CASSIPTTGGHYGYTF. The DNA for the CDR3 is TGTGCCAGTAGTATACCCACGACAGGGGGGCACTATGGCTACACCTTC.

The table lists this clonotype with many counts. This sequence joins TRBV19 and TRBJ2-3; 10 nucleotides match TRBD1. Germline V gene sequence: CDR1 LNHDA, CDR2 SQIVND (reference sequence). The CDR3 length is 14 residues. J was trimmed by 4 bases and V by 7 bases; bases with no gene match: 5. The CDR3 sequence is CASKEGQGADTQYF. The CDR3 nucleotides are TGTGCCAGTAAAGAAGGACAGGGGGCAGATACGCAGTATTTT.

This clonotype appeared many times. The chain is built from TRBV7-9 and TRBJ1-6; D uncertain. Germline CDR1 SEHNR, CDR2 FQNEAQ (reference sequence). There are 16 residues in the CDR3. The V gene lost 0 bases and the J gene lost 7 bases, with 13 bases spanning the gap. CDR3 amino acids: CASSLASAETNSPLHF. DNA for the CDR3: TGTGCCAGCAGCTTAGCTTCAGCAGAGACCAATTCACCCCTCCACTTT.

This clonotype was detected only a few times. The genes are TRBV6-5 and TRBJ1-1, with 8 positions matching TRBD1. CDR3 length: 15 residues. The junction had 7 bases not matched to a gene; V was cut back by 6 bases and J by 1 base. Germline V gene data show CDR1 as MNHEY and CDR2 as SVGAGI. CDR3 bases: TGTGCCAGCAGACTGAACAGGGGGGGGAACACTGAAGCTTTCTTT. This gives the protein CASRLNRGGNTEAFF.

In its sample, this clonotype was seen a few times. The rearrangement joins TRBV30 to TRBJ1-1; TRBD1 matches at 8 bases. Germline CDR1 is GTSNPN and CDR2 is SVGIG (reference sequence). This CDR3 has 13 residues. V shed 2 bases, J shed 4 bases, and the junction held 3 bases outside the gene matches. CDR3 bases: TGTGCCTGGAGTAGAACAGGGGGCACTGAAGCTTTCTTT. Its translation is CAWSRTGGTEAFF.

The CDR3 loop reads CASKEHGTASTNEKLFF. The CDR3 region has the DNA TGTGCCAGTAAGGAACATGGGACGGCCTCAACTAATGAAAAACTGTTTTTT. The V gene is TRBV19, the J gene TRBJ1-4; maybe TRBD1 (5 bases). CDR1 is LNHDA and CDR2 is SQIVND in the germline V gene (reference sequence). This CDR3 region has 17 residues. Trimming took off 7 bases at V and 0 bases at J, with 18 bases between the two ends.

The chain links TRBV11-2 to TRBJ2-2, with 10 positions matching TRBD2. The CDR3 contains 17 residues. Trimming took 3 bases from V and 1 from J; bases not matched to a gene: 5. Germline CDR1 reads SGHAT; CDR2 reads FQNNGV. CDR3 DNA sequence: TGTGCCAGCAGCTTCAAGCCTAGCGGGGGGAACACCGGGGAGCTGTTTTTT. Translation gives CASSFKPSGGNTGELFF.

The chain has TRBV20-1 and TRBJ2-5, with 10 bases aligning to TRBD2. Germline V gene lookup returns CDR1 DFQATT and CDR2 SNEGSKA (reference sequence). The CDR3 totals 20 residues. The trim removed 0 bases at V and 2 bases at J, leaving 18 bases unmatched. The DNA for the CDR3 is TGCAGTGCTAGAGAAGTTGGCCGGCTAGCGGGAGAAGCTGATCAAGAGACCCAGTACTTC. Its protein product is CSAREVGRLAGEADQETQYF.

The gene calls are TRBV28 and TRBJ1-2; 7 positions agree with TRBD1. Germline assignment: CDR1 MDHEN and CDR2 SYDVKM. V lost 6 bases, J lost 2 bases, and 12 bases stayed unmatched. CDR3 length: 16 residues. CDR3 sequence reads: CASSTDRATSNYGYTF. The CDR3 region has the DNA TGTGCCAGCAGCACCGACAGGGCTACTTCAAACTATGGCTACACCTTC.

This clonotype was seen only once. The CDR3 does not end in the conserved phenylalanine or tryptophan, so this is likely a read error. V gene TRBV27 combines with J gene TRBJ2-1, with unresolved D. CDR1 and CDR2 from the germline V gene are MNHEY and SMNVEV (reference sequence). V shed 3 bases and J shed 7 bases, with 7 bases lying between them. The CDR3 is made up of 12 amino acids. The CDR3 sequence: CASSFSRNEQFL. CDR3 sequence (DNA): TGTGCCAGCAGTTTCTCCAGGAATGAGCAGTTCTTA.

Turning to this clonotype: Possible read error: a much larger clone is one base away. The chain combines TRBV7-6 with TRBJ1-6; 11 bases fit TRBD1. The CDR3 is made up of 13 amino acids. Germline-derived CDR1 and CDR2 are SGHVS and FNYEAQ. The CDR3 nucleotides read TGTGCCAGCAGCGAGGGACAGGGGGATCCCCCCCACTTT. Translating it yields CASSEGQGDPPHF.

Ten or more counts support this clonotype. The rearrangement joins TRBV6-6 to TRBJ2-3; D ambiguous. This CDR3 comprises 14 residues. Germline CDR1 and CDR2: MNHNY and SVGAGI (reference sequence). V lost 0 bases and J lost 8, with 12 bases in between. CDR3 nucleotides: TGTGCCAGCAGTTACTCGATAGTAGATGGTACGCAGTATTTT. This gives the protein CASSYSIVDGTQYF.

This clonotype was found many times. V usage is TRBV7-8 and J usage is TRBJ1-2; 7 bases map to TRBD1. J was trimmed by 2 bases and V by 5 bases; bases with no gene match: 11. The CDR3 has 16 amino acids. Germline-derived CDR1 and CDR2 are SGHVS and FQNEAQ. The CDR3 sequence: CASSGTEGYRNYGYTF. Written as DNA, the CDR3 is TGTGCCAGCAGCGGGACAGAAGGCTATCGGAACTATGGCTACACCTTC. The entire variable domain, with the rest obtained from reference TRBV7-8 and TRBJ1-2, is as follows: GAGVSQSPRYKVAKRGQDVALRCDPISGHVSLFWYQQALGQGPEFLTYFQNEAQLDKSGLPSDRFFAERPEGSVSTLKIQRTQQEDSAVYLCASSGTEGYRNYGYTFGSGTRLTVV.